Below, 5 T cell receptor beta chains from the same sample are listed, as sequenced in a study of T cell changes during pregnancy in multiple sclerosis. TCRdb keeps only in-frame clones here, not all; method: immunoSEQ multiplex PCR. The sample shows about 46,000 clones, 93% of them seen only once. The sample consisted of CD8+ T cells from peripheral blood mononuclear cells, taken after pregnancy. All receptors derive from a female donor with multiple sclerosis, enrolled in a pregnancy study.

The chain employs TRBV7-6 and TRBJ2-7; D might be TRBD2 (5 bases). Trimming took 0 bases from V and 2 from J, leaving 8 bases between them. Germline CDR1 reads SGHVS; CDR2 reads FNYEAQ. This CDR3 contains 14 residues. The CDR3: CASSLAPGAYEQYF. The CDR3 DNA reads TGTGCCAGCAGCTTAGCGCCCGGGGCCTACGAGCAGTACTTC.

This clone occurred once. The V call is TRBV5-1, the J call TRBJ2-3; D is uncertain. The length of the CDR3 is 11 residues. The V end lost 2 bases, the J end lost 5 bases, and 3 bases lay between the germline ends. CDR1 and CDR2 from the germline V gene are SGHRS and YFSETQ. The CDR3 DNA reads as TGCGCCAGCAGCTTCGGAGATACGCAGTATTTT. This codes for CASSFGDTQYF.

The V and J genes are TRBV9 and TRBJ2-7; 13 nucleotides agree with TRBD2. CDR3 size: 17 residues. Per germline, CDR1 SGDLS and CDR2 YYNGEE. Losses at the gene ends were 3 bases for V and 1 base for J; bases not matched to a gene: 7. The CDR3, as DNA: TGTGCCAGCAGCGCCAATTGGGGACTAGCGGGGTCCTACGAGCAGTACTTC. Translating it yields CASSANWGLAGSYEQYF.

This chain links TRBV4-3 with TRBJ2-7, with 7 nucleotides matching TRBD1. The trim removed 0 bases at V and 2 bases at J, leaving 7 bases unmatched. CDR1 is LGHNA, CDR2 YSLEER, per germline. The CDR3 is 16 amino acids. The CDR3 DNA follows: TGCGCCAGCAGCCAAGATAGAGGGGGCTTTGCCTACGAGCAGTACTTC. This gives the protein CASSQDRGGFAYEQYF.

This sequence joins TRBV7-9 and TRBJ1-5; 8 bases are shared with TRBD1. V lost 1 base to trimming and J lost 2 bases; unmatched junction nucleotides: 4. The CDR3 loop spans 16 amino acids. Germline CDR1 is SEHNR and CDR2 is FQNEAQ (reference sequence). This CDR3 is CASSLVGTGGNQPQHF. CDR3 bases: TGTGCCAGCAGCTTAGTCGGGACAGGTGGCAATCAGCCCCAGCATTTT.